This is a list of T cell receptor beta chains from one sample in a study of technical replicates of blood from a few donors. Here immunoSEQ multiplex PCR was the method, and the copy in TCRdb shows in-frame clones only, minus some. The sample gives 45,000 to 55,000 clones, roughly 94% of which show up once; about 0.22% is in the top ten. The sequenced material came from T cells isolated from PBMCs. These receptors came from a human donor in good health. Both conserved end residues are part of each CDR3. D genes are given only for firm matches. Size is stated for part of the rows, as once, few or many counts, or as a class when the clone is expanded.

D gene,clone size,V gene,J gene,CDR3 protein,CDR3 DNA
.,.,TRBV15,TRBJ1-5,CATSSYQEPQHF,TGTGCCACCAGCAGCTATCAAGAGCCCCAGCATTTT
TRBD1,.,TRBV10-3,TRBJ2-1,CAISERTGGDRYNEQFF,TGTGCCATCAGTGAGAGGACAGGGGGCGATCGTTACAATGAGCAGTTCTTC
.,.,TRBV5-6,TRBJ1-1,CASSMTGRNTEAFF,TGTGCCAGCAGCATGACAGGAAGGAACACTGAAGCTTTCTTT
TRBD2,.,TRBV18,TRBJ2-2,CASSPGLAGNTGELFF,TGTGCCAGCTCACCGGGACTAGCGGGAAACACCGGGGAGCTGTTTTTT
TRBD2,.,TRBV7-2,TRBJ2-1,CASSFIAGGGDEQFF,TGTGCCAGCAGCTTTATAGCGGGAGGAGGGGATGAGCAGTTCTTC
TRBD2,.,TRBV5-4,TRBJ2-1,CASSFSGTYNEQFF,TGTGCCAGCAGCTTTAGCGGGACTTACAATGAGCAGTTCTTC
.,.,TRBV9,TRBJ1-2,CASSVNQGNYGYTF,TGTGCCAGCAGCGTTAACCAGGGGAACTATGGCTACACCTTC
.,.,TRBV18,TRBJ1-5,CASSPEASNQPQHF,TGTGCCAGCTCACCAGAGGCTAGCAATCAGCCCCAGCATTTT
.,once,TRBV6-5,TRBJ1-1,CASSAGPNTEAFF,TGTGCCAGCAGTGCGGGGCCGAACACTGAAGCTTTCTTT
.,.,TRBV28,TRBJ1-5,CASSPRNHQPQHF,TGTGCCAGCAGTCCGCGGAACCATCAGCCCCAGCATTTT
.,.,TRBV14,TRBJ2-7,CASSQDLASSYEQYF,TGTGCCAGCAGCCAAGACCTAGCGTCCTCCTACGAGCAGTACTTC
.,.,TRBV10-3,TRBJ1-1,CAISEKQANTEAFF,TGTGCCATCAGTGAAAAACAGGCGAACACTGAAGCTTTCTTT
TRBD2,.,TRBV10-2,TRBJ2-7,CASSLAASSYEQYF,TGCGCCAGCAGTCTAGCGGCGAGCTCCTACGAGCAGTACTTC
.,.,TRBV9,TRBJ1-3,CASSVESGKATGNTIYF,TGTGCCAGCAGCGTAGAATCCGGGAAGGCTACTGGAAACACCATATATTTT
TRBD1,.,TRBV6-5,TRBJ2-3,CASSPRDRVTDTQYF,TGTGCCAGCTCCCCGAGGGACAGAGTCACAGATACGCAGTATTTT
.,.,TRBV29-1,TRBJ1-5,CSAAGTKNQPQHF,TGCAGCGCCGCCGGGACAAAAAATCAGCCCCAGCATTTT
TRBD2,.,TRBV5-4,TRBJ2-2,CASSLVAGPLTNTGELFF,TGTGCCAGCAGCTTGGTAGCGGGGCCCCTAACGAACACCGGGGAGCTGTTTTTT
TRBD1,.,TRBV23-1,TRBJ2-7,CASSQSPLTGGLYEQYF,TGCGCCAGCAGTCAATCCCCACTGACAGGGGGCTTGTACGAGCAGTACTTC
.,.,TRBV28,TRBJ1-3,CASSFGDSGNTIYF,TGTGCCAGCAGTTTCGGGGACTCGGGAAACACCATATATTTT
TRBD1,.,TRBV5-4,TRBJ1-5,CASSSDREDQPQHF,TGTGCCAGCAGCTCGGACAGGGAAGACCAGCCCCAGCATTTT
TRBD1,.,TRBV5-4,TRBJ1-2,CASSSDRGYGYTF,TGTGCCAGCAGCTCCGACAGGGGGTATGGCTACACCTTC
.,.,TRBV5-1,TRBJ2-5,CASSLELIQETQYF,TGCGCCAGCAGCTTGGAACTGATCCAAGAGACCCAGTACTTC
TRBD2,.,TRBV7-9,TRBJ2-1,CASTPRGANNEQFF,TGTGCCAGCACCCCGCGGGGGGCCAACAATGAGCAGTTCTTC
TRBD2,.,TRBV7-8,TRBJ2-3,CASSYLAGDLPTDTQYF,TGTGCCAGCAGCTATCTAGCGGGAGATCTCCCCACAGATACGCAGTATTTT
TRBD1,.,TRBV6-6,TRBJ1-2,CASSYSVGQDDYGYTF,TGTGCCAGCAGTTACTCTGTGGGACAGGACGACTATGGCTACACCTTC
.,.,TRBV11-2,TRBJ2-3,CASRPGLSGVMDTQYF,TGTGCCAGCAGGCCAGGACTCTCCGGAGTTATGGATACGCAGTATTTT
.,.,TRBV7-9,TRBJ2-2,CASSRMTAQYTGELFF,TGTGCCAGCAGTCGGATGACAGCCCAGTACACCGGGGAGCTGTTTTTT
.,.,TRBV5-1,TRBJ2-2,CASSLSVTGTGELFF,TGCGCCAGCAGCTTGTCAGTCACGGGGACCGGGGAGCTGTTTTTT
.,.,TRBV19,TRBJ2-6,CASSIAGERANVLTF,TGTGCCAGTAGTATAGCGGGGGAGAGGGCCAACGTCCTGACTTTC
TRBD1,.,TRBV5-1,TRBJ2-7,CASSLAFNQGALGSLYEQYF,TGCGCCAGCAGCTTGGCCTTTAACCAGGGGGCTCTGGGGTCCCTCTACGAGCAGTACTTC